These 14 T cell receptor beta chains came from one sample sequenced in a study of blood T cell repertoires in COVID-19. Clones were read by immunoSEQ multiplex PCR, and TCRdb kept only the in-frame ones, dropping some. The profile covers some 130,000 clones, with 60% to 85% appearing a single time and about a fifth taken by the ten largest. Sequencing was performed on peripheral blood. The receptors stem from an elderly man with acute or convalescent COVID-19.

The chain has TRBV23-1 and TRBJ1-5; 8 bases agree with TRBD1. TRBV23-1 is known as an ORF, though its function is uncertain. J lost 4 bases, V lost 8 bases, and 7 bases had no gene match. This CDR3 is 14 amino acids long. CDR3 in DNA: TGCGCCAGCGGCCCGGGACAGGCGAATCAGCCCCAGCATTTT. Translated: CASGPGQANQPQHF.

This clone occurred a few times. V and J are TRBV2 and TRBJ2-1; D not resolved. Looked up from germline, CDR1 is SNHLY and CDR2 is FYNNEI. V was shortened by 6 bases and J by 5 bases, with 5 bases between the two germline ends. The CDR3 is 11 residues long. The CDR3 region has the DNA TGTGCCAGCAGCCTTAACAATGAGCAGTTCTTC. It codes for CASSLNNEQFF.

V usage is TRBV11-2 and J usage is TRBJ2-7; 9 positions agree with TRBD2. With V trimmed by 5 bases and J by 6 bases, 8 bases remained unmatched. Germline CDR1 is SGHAT and CDR2 is FQNNGV. CDR3 size: 14 residues. In DNA, the CDR3 is TGTGCCAGCAGCCTCAGTTGGCGGGGGGGCGAGCAGTACTTC. Residues: CASSLSWRGGEQYF.

This clone appeared a few times. V and J are TRBV15 and TRBJ1-1, with TRBD1 as a possible D gene (6 bases). The CDR3 has 14 amino acids. CDR1 is LNHNV and CDR2 is YYDKDF in the germline V gene (reference sequence). Deletions cut 3 bases from V and 4 bases from J, with 12 bases between. The CDR3 loop reads CATSRMTGSTEAFF. The CDR3 region has the DNA TGTGCCACCAGCAGGATGACAGGTTCCACTGAAGCTTTCTTT.

This clone was observed a few times. The chain has TRBV7-9 and TRBJ2-3; 10 bases fit TRBD1. Unmatched junction bases numbered 6, after V lost 4 bases and J lost 5 bases. CDR1 is SEHNR and CDR2 is FQNEAQ in the germline V gene (reference sequence). This CDR3 contains 15 residues. CDR3 region: CASSWTGGNGDTQYF. The CDR3 nucleotides are TGTGCCAGCAGCTGGACAGGGGGTAACGGAGATACGCAGTATTTT.

The rearrangement uses TRBV5-5 and TRBJ1-2, with D possibly matching TRBD1 (5 bases). V gave up 7 bases and J gave up 8 bases, with 27 bases separating them. CDR3 length: 16 residues. CDR1 and CDR2 from the germline V gene are SGHKS and YYEKEE (reference sequence). CDR3 coding DNA: TGTGCCAGCGCACTCACGGGAGGGGTTGGGCGCTTCGGCTACACCTTC. Amino acid sequence: CASALTGGVGRFGYTF.

V gene TRBV29-1 combines with J gene TRBJ2-7, with 7 bases identical to TRBD1. The V and J ends lost 7 bases and 3 bases, in that order; junction bases with no gene match: 6. This CDR3 is 12 amino acids long. In germline, CDR1 is SQVTM, CDR2 ANQGSEA. The CDR3 protein is CSARDRIYEQYF. CDR3 in DNA: TGCAGCGCCCGGGACAGAATCTACGAGCAGTACTTC.

This clone showed up just a few times. The gene calls are TRBV3-1 (or the pseudogene TRBV3-2) and TRBJ2-5, with 10 nucleotides matching TRBD1. Trimming removed 4 bases from V and 5 bases from J; junction bases left unmatched: 7. Germline V gene sequence: CDR1 LGHDT, CDR2 YNNKEL (reference sequence). There are 15 residues in the CDR3. This chain's CDR3 is CASSLSPGQGETQYF. In DNA, the CDR3 is TGTGCCAGCAGCCTCTCTCCGGGACAGGGGGAGACCCAGTACTTC.

The chain links TRBV30 to TRBJ2-7; the match to TRBD1 covers 7 bases. V was clipped by 5 bases and J by 3 bases; unmatched bases: 10. Germline assignment: CDR1 GTSNPN and CDR2 SVGIG (reference sequence). The CDR3 spans 14 residues. CDR3 in amino acids: CAWSKQGGNYEQYF. The CDR3 coding sequence is TGTGCCTGGTCCAAGCAAGGGGGCAACTACGAGCAGTACTTC. Using reference TRBV30 and TRBJ2-7 for the parts outside the CDR3, the full variable domain is SQTIHQWPATLVQPVGSPLSLECTVEGTSNPNLYWYRQAAGRGLQLLFYSVGIGQISSEVPQNLSASRPQDRQFILSSKKLLLSDSGFYLCAWSKQGGNYEQYFGPGTRLTVT.

The sample holds a few counts of this clone. V usage is TRBV28 and J usage is TRBJ2-3; TRBD2 is a possible D gene (5 bases). CDR3 size: 12 residues. The V gene lost 1 base and the J gene lost 7 bases, with 6 bases spanning the gap. CDR1 and CDR2 from the germline V gene are MDHEN and SYDVKM. The CDR3 coding sequence is TGTGCCAGCAGTTTATCGGGGAATACGCAGTATTTT. Residues: CASSLSGNTQYF.

This clone has just a few counts. The chain uses TRBV7-9 and TRBJ2-4; D is perhaps TRBD1 (5 bases). The germline gives CDR1 SEHNR, CDR2 FQNEAQ (reference sequence). CDR3 length: 15 residues. Trimming shortened V by 5 bases and J by 0 bases, and 11 bases separated the two germline ends. The chain's CDR3 is CASSRTTLAKNIQYF. CDR3 sequence (DNA): TGTGCCAGCAGCAGGACAACTCTAGCCAAAAACATTCAGTACTTC.

The J gene is TRBJ2-7, the V gene TRBV30, with 9 bases that match TRBD2. The length of the CDR3 is 16 residues. The germline V gene encodes CDR1 GTSNPN and CDR2 SVGIG (reference sequence). V lost 2 bases and J lost 2; bases outside the gene matches: 10. The CDR3 protein is CAWSPVLAGGTYEQYF. In DNA form, the CDR3 reads TGTGCCTGGAGTCCCGTCCTCGCGGGGGGGACCTACGAGCAGTACTTC.

The rearrangement joins TRBV18 to TRBJ2-5; 13 bases line up with TRBD2. This CDR3 contains 15 residues. The trim removed 3 bases at V and 2 bases at J, leaving 0 bases unmatched. Per the germline V gene, CDR1 is KGHSH and CDR2 is LQKENI. CDR3 region: CASSPGLAGQETQYF. CDR3 in DNA: TGTGCCAGCTCACCGGGACTAGCGGGACAAGAGACCCAGTACTTC.

The chain joins TRBV5-1 to TRBJ2-1; D possibly corresponds to TRBD1 (6 bases). The V gene's germline CDR1 is SGHRS and CDR2 YFSETQ. CDR3 size: 14 residues. Between the trimmed V and J ends, which lost 2 bases and 3 bases, there was a span of 9 bases. For the CDR3, the DNA is TGCGCCAGCAGCTTACAGGGATTCTACAATGAGCAGTTCTTC. Its protein product is CASSLQGFYNEQFF.